The present entry profiles one T cell receptor (beta chain) with its context. What antigen it recognizes has not been identified. Qualities for individual bases were not recorded, and no much larger clone is one base off. Inclusive of the bounding cysteine and phenylalanine, the CDR3 is 14 residues long. The entry retains the CDR3 DNA only, 42 bases that are in frame from base 1. From the germline V gene, CDR1 is ENHRY and CDR2 is SYGVKD. Between the V and J ends, shortened by 6 bases and 1 base respectively, the junction contains 12 bases. The data stem from a study of cytotoxic CD8 clonotypes in ibrutinib-treated CLL (TCRdb year 2021). With regard to the full study: The cohort had about a dozen relapsed/refractory and more than 14 treatment-naive patients; approximately 18 were IGHV unmutated. Responses were partial in approximately 24 patients and complete in 2; after median about 70 months follow-up, roughly 15 stayed in remission and 12 progressed. Response samples were obtained after a median of 12 months of treatment, with a range of roughly 6 to 40 months. An average of around 260,000 productive templates and approximately 90,000 productive rearrangements was obtained per sample. Longitudinal samples were obtainable from about 30% of the roughly 90 participants in the trial. Cryopreserved peripheral blood mononuclear cells were collected before treatment, at response, and at either disease progression or sustained remission. All remission and progressive disease samples were collected while patients were still receiving ibrutinib.

What the work shows at the level of the full study, not this receptor alone: Public clonotypes were rare and either contracted or stayed stable during treatment, and the rise in clonality at ibrutinib response reflected the expansion of private clonotypes. Baseline clonality exceeded that of age-matched healthy donors and correlated strongly with circulating CD8+ T-cell counts. Sustained-remission and progressing patients did not have matched sampling times, and lymph node repertoires were not examined. Clonality rose at ibrutinib response, remained stable during sustained remission, and dropped back toward baseline at progression.

A MiSeq instrument was used for deep resolution sequencing, which targeted depths ranging from 1 in 1 million up to 1 in 200,000 T cells, with coverage averaging 10x for each clonotype. TCR beta libraries were generated with the immunoSEQ hsTCRB Kit. The authors processed their data as follows. The data were analyzed with ImmunoSEQ Analyzer and ImmunoSEQ Data Assistant, and V, D and J gene assignments followed IMGT definitions. Clonality, which ranges from 0 to 1, was calculated by subtracting the normalized Shannon entropy of productive rearrangement frequencies from one. Only overrepresented clonotypes making up at least 0.05% of each patient's repertoire were included in the public clonotype analysis. Repertoires from about a dozen age-matched healthy donors in immuneACCESS were used as clonality controls. The clones in this table, taken by TCRdb from immuneACCESS, are in-frame only. Not every clone is retained; where verified, under half of the shortfall comes from an unresolved V gene, and the cause of the rest is unknown. V and J calls and clone size are copied from that table; D and trimming were computed from the DNA. A total of about 160,000 clones appear in this sample, 81% of them only once. The biggest ten clones account for roughly 2% of the sample.

Interpreted using the paper, the time point label stands for: about 11 months on ibrutinib. For TCR beta library preparation, about 2 micrograms of genomic DNA was extracted from cryopreserved PBMCs. Longitudinal blood samples from CLL patients on ibrutinib monotherapy were analyzed using high-throughput TCR beta sequencing. The patients took part in an open-label, single-center phase 2 trial of ibrutinib monotherapy. This TCR was recovered from a human donor with chronic lymphocytic leukemia. The chain is assembled from TRBV10-3 and TRBJ2-5, with the D gene call left open. The sequenced sample was PBMCs, obtained after 12 months of ibrutinib treatment. The DNA sequence is as follows: TGTGCCATCAGCCCTTCGTTGGGCCAAGAGACCCAGTACTTC. Its product reads: CAISPSLGQETQYF.